This is a list of T cell receptor beta chains from one sample in a study of T cells after yellow fever vaccination. One entry per CDR3 protein results from TCRdb running MiXCR on the 5' RACE reads. The sample has about 50,000 distinct CDR3 sequences, about 7.4% seen once. The input for sequencing was CD8+ T cells sorted from PBMCs, taken roughly 14 days after the first yellow fever vaccination. The receptors originated from a man younger than 30 who received the YFV17D yellow fever vaccine. CDR3s include the opening cysteine and the closing phenylalanine or tryptophan. The D gene is left open where the match is weak. Size values are once, few and many counts, or a class for expanded clones, and some rows have none.

j_gene: TRBJ2-7; v_gene: TRBV6-5; d_gene: .; abundance: .; len: 15; CDR3aa: CATRGIRDYRDEQYF; CDR3nt: TGTGCTACCCGGGGCATTAGAGACTATCGGGACGAGCAGTACTTC
j_gene: TRBJ2-5; v_gene: TRBV20-1; d_gene: TRBD1; abundance: many; len: 14; CDR3aa: CSARSTGGWETQYF; CDR3nt: TGCAGTGCTAGATCGACAGGGGGCTGGGAGACCCAGTACTTC
j_gene: TRBJ2-7; v_gene: TRBV15; d_gene: .; abundance: many; len: 14; CDR3aa: CATSREIGPYEQYF; CDR3nt: TGTGCCACCAGCAGAGAAATAGGGCCATACGAGCAGTACTTC
j_gene: TRBJ2-7; v_gene: TRBV10-3; d_gene: TRBD1; abundance: many; len: 15; CDR3aa: CAIRVAGTGTYEQYF; CDR3nt: TGTGCCATTAGAGTGGCCGGGACAGGGACCTACGAGCAGTACTTC
j_gene: TRBJ1-5; v_gene: TRBV28; d_gene: .; abundance: few; len: 12; CDR3aa: CASSPRSGPQHF; CDR3nt: TGTGCCAGCAGTCCTAGATCTGGGCCCCAGCATTTT
j_gene: TRBJ1-1; v_gene: TRBV6-5; d_gene: .; abundance: .; len: 18; CDR3aa: CASSYSYRETFMNTEAFF; CDR3nt: TGTGCCAGCAGTTACTCGTATCGCGAGACCTTCATGAACACTGAAGCTTTCTTT
j_gene: TRBJ1-4; v_gene: TRBV7-2; d_gene: .; abundance: many; len: 13; CDR3aa: CASSTVPNEKLFF; CDR3nt: TGTGCCAGCAGCACTGTTCCGAATGAAAAACTGTTTTTT
j_gene: TRBJ1-1; v_gene: TRBV4-3; d_gene: TRBD1; abundance: .; len: 13; CDR3aa: CASSPWTGYKAFF; CDR3nt: TGCGCCAGCAGCCCCTGGACAGGGTATAAAGCTTTCTTT
j_gene: TRBJ2-2; v_gene: TRBV4-1; d_gene: TRBD2; abundance: many; len: 16; CDR3aa: CASRIRLAANTGELFF; CDR3nt: TGCGCCAGCAGAATCAGACTAGCGGCGAACACCGGGGAGCTGTTTTTT
j_gene: TRBJ2-3; v_gene: TRBV15; d_gene: TRBD2; abundance: many; len: 14; CDR3aa: CATRASGGADTQYF; CDR3nt: TGTGCCACCAGGGCTAGCGGGGGGGCAGATACGCAGTATTTT
j_gene: TRBJ1-5; v_gene: TRBV15; d_gene: .; abundance: many; len: 15; CDR3aa: CATSQGPRSNQPQHF; CDR3nt: TGTGCCACCAGCCAGGGGCCCCGTAGCAATCAGCCCCAGCATTTT
j_gene: TRBJ2-1; v_gene: TRBV9; d_gene: .; abundance: many; len: 15; CDR3aa: CASSPGGTLYNEQFF; CDR3nt: TGTGCCAGCAGCCCTGGCGGGACGCTTTACAATGAGCAGTTCTTC
j_gene: TRBJ2-3; v_gene: TRBV2; d_gene: .; abundance: many; len: 15; CDR3aa: CASTSSVQLADTQYF; CDR3nt: TGTGCCAGCACATCGTCGGTACAGCTAGCGGATACGCAGTATTTT
j_gene: TRBJ2-7; v_gene: TRBV6-6; d_gene: .; abundance: many; len: 13; CDR3aa: CASSLGPGREQYF; CDR3nt: TGTGCCAGCAGTTTGGGCCCCGGACGAGAGCAGTACTTC
j_gene: TRBJ2-7; v_gene: TRBV29-1; d_gene: TRBD2; abundance: many; len: 14; CDR3aa: CSATGLADLYEQYF; CDR3nt: TGCAGCGCAACGGGACTAGCGGACCTCTACGAGCAGTACTTC
j_gene: TRBJ2-1; v_gene: TRBV6-1; d_gene: TRBD2; abundance: many; len: 14; CDR3aa: CASMKGGGAREQFF; CDR3nt: TGTGCCAGCATGAAGGGCGGGGGGGCCCGGGAGCAGTTCTTC
j_gene: TRBJ2-3; v_gene: TRBV7-9; d_gene: TRBD2; abundance: few; len: 15; CDR3aa: CASSLAGAGTDTQYF; CDR3nt: TGTGCCAGCAGCTTGGCGGGAGCTGGCACAGATACGCAGTATTTT
j_gene: TRBJ2-1; v_gene: TRBV29-1; d_gene: TRBD2; abundance: many; len: 14; CDR3aa: CSVVGGGAANEQFF; CDR3nt: TGCAGCGTTGTCGGCGGGGGGGCCGCAAATGAGCAGTTCTTC
j_gene: TRBJ2-1; v_gene: TRBV4-3; d_gene: TRBD1; abundance: many; len: 16; CDR3aa: CASSQDTGTGYDEQFF; CDR3nt: TGCGCCAGCAGCCAAGACACCGGGACAGGGTACGATGAGCAGTTCTTC
j_gene: TRBJ2-5; v_gene: TRBV3-1; d_gene: .; abundance: many; len: 12; CDR3aa: CASSHPEETQYF; CDR3nt: TGTGCCAGCAGCCACCCCGAAGAGACCCAGTACTTC
j_gene: TRBJ2-5; v_gene: TRBV11-2; d_gene: TRBD2; abundance: many; len: 15; CDR3aa: CASSPWTSGEETQYF; CDR3nt: TGTGCCAGCAGCCCCTGGACTAGTGGAGAAGAGACCCAGTACTTC
j_gene: TRBJ2-5; v_gene: TRBV23-1; d_gene: .; abundance: .; len: 20; CDR3aa: CASSLRRSARLPVQQETQYF; CDR3nt: TGCGCCAGCAGTCTTCGACGCTCGGCAAGACTCCCCGTCCAGCAGGAGACCCAGTACTTC
j_gene: TRBJ2-7; v_gene: TRBV4-3; d_gene: .; abundance: many; len: 15; CDR3aa: CASSQDPARPYEQYF; CDR3nt: TGCGCCAGCAGCCAAGACCCGGCGCGGCCCTACGAGCAGTACTTC
j_gene: TRBJ2-5; v_gene: TRBV4-2; d_gene: .; abundance: many; len: 15; CDR3aa: CASSPGLGAGGTQYF; CDR3nt: TGTGCCAGCAGCCCAGGGTTGGGCGCCGGTGGGACCCAGTACTTC
j_gene: TRBJ2-3; v_gene: TRBV5-1; d_gene: .; abundance: many; len: 15; CDR3aa: CASSFGTSTADTQYF; CDR3nt: TGCGCCAGCAGTTTCGGGACTTCAACCGCAGATACGCAGTATTTT
j_gene: TRBJ1-5; v_gene: TRBV5-5; d_gene: .; abundance: many; len: 15; CDR3aa: CASSLAGGADQPQHF; CDR3nt: TGTGCCAGCAGCTTGGCGGGGGGGGCAGATCAGCCCCAGCATTTT
j_gene: TRBJ2-3; v_gene: TRBV7-6; d_gene: TRBD2; abundance: many; len: 15; CDR3aa: CASSLSGGDTDTQYF; CDR3nt: TGTGCCAGCAGCTTAAGCGGGGGGGACACAGATACGCAGTATTTT
j_gene: TRBJ1-2; v_gene: TRBV10-3; d_gene: .; abundance: many; len: 12; CDR3aa: CAISEGGSGYTF; CDR3nt: TGTGCCATCAGTGAGGGGGGCAGCGGCTACACCTTC
j_gene: TRBJ2-1; v_gene: TRBV9; d_gene: TRBD2; abundance: many; len: 16; CDR3aa: CASSVDGSGAYNEQFF; CDR3nt: TGTGCCAGCAGCGTAGACGGGAGCGGGGCTTACAATGAGCAGTTCTTC
j_gene: TRBJ1-1; v_gene: TRBV6-2/TRBV6-3; d_gene: .; abundance: many; len: 15; CDR3aa: CASSYILPGRTEAFF; CDR3nt: TGTGCCAGCAGTTACATCTTGCCAGGGAGGACTGAAGCTTTCTTT
j_gene: TRBJ2-7; v_gene: TRBV12-3/TRBV12-4; d_gene: TRBD1; abundance: many; len: 14; CDR3aa: CASSPRQGVYEQYF; CDR3nt: TGTGCCAGCAGCCCAAGACAGGGAGTCTACGAGCAGTACTTC
j_gene: TRBJ2-3; v_gene: TRBV6-5; d_gene: .; abundance: few; len: 14; CDR3aa: CASSTGQSPDTQYF; CDR3nt: TGTGCCAGCAGTACGGGGCAGTCTCCGGATACGCAGTATTTT
j_gene: TRBJ2-5; v_gene: TRBV7-9; d_gene: .; abundance: many; len: 12; CDR3aa: CASSLARETQYF; CDR3nt: TGTGCCAGCAGCTTGGCTAGGGAGACCCAGTACTTC
j_gene: TRBJ2-5; v_gene: TRBV25-1; d_gene: .; abundance: few; len: 10; CDR3aa: CASSRETQYF; CDR3nt: TGTGCCAGCAGCCGAGAGACCCAGTACTTC
j_gene: TRBJ2-5; v_gene: TRBV12-3/TRBV12-4; d_gene: .; abundance: .; len: 14; CDR3aa: CASRDTNWQETQYF; CDR3nt: TGTGCCAGCAGGGACACAAATTGGCAAGAGACCCAGTACTTC
j_gene: TRBJ2-7; v_gene: TRBV27; d_gene: .; abundance: many; len: 13; CDR3aa: CASSPRGRYEQYF; CDR3nt: TGTGCCAGCAGTCCCCGGGGGAGGTACGAGCAGTACTTC
j_gene: TRBJ2-7; v_gene: TRBV6-6; d_gene: TRBD1; abundance: many; len: 14; CDR3aa: CASRWMTGTYEQYF; CDR3nt: TGTGCCAGCAGATGGATGACAGGGACCTACGAGCAGTACTTC
j_gene: TRBJ2-1; v_gene: TRBV11-3; d_gene: .; abundance: many; len: 15; CDR3aa: CASSLAMAGHNEQFF; CDR3nt: TGTGCCAGCAGCTTAGCCATGGCAGGGCACAATGAGCAGTTCTTC
j_gene: TRBJ2-5; v_gene: TRBV20-1; d_gene: .; abundance: few; len: 13; CDR3aa: CSAPGLLQETQYF; CDR3nt: TGCAGTGCTCCGGGACTGCTCCAAGAGACCCAGTACTTC
j_gene: TRBJ2-2; v_gene: TRBV29-1; d_gene: .; abundance: many; len: 13; CDR3aa: CSVQRSNTGELFF; CDR3nt: TGCAGCGTACAGCGTTCGAACACCGGGGAGCTGTTTTTT
j_gene: TRBJ1-2; v_gene: TRBV7-9; d_gene: TRBD1; abundance: many; len: 14; CDR3aa: CASSDSTGDHGYTF; CDR3nt: TGTGCCAGCAGCGACTCCACAGGGGATCATGGCTACACCTTC
j_gene: TRBJ2-2; v_gene: TRBV12-3/TRBV12-4; d_gene: TRBD2; abundance: many; len: 16; CDR3aa: CASSQGLAGETGELFF; CDR3nt: TGTGCCAGCAGCCAGGGACTAGCGGGAGAAACCGGGGAGCTGTTTTTT
j_gene: TRBJ2-7; v_gene: TRBV4-1; d_gene: TRBD2; abundance: many; len: 15; CDR3aa: CASSRVTSEDYEQYF; CDR3nt: TGCGCCAGCAGCCGAGTGACTAGCGAGGACTACGAGCAGTACTTC
j_gene: TRBJ2-7; v_gene: TRBV4-1; d_gene: .; abundance: many; len: 15; CDR3aa: CASSQVGSSSYEQYF; CDR3nt: TGCGCCAGCAGCCAAGTGGGTTCTAGCTCCTACGAGCAGTACTTC
j_gene: TRBJ2-3; v_gene: TRBV5-1; d_gene: TRBD2; abundance: many; len: 16; CDR3aa: CASSLVAGARTDTQYF; CDR3nt: TGCGCCAGCAGCTTGGTAGCGGGGGCTCGCACAGATACGCAGTATTTT
j_gene: TRBJ1-1; v_gene: TRBV20-1; d_gene: .; abundance: many; len: 13; CDR3aa: CSARRREFTEAFF; CDR3nt: TGCAGTGCTAGGCGGAGGGAATTCACTGAAGCTTTCTTT
j_gene: TRBJ2-7; v_gene: TRBV5-1; d_gene: TRBD1; abundance: many; len: 15; CDR3aa: CASSTGQPSSYEQYF; CDR3nt: TGCGCCAGCAGCACGGGACAGCCTAGCTCCTACGAGCAGTACTTC
j_gene: TRBJ2-5; v_gene: TRBV6-5; d_gene: TRBD1; abundance: many; len: 16; CDR3aa: CASSYFRDRGPETQYF; CDR3nt: TGTGCCAGCAGTTACTTCCGGGACAGGGGGCCGGAGACCCAGTACTTC
j_gene: TRBJ2-3; v_gene: TRBV29-1; d_gene: .; abundance: many; len: 13; CDR3aa: CSVVRRGTDTQYF; CDR3nt: TGCAGCGTTGTCCGGCGGGGCACAGATACGCAGTATTTT
j_gene: TRBJ1-5; v_gene: TRBV9; d_gene: .; abundance: many; len: 13; CDR3aa: CASSVADNQPQHF; CDR3nt: TGTGCCAGCAGCGTAGCCGACAATCAGCCCCAGCATTTT
j_gene: TRBJ2-2; v_gene: TRBV2; d_gene: TRBD1; abundance: many; len: 14; CDR3aa: CASSRTGAGGELFF; CDR3nt: TGTGCCAGCAGTCGGACAGGGGCTGGCGGGGAGCTGTTTTTT
j_gene: TRBJ2-7; v_gene: TRBV6-2/TRBV6-3; d_gene: TRBD1; abundance: many; len: 15; CDR3aa: CASSYGTGGQYEQYF; CDR3nt: TGTGCCAGCAGTTACGGGACAGGCGGGCAATACGAGCAGTACTTC
j_gene: TRBJ1-6; v_gene: TRBV6-6; d_gene: .; abundance: many; len: 13; CDR3aa: CASIHGWGSPLHF; CDR3nt: TGTGCCAGCATCCATGGATGGGGTTCACCCCTCCACTTT
j_gene: TRBJ2-2; v_gene: TRBV7-9; d_gene: .; abundance: many; len: 11; CDR3aa: CASKVAGELFF; CDR3nt: TGTGCCAGCAAAGTAGCCGGGGAGCTGTTTTTT
j_gene: TRBJ2-2; v_gene: TRBV6-4; d_gene: TRBD1; abundance: many; len: 13; CDR3aa: CASRQGNTGELFF; CDR3nt: TGTGCCAGTAGACAGGGTAACACCGGGGAGCTGTTTTTT
j_gene: TRBJ2-7; v_gene: TRBV29-1; d_gene: .; abundance: many; len: 12; CDR3aa: CSVEDEPYDQYF; CDR3nt: TGCAGCGTTGAAGATGAGCCCTACGATCAGTACTTC
j_gene: TRBJ2-7; v_gene: TRBV3-1; d_gene: .; abundance: many; len: 14; CDR3aa: CASSQGLANYEQYF; CDR3nt: TGTGCCAGCAGCCAAGGGCTAGCGAACTACGAGCAGTACTTC
j_gene: TRBJ1-1; v_gene: TRBV12-3/TRBV12-4; d_gene: .; abundance: many; len: 15; CDR3aa: CASSFKAIPNTEAFF; CDR3nt: TGTGCCAGCAGTTTCAAGGCGATCCCCAACACTGAAGCTTTCTTT
j_gene: TRBJ2-1; v_gene: TRBV19; d_gene: TRBD2; abundance: many; len: 17; CDR3aa: CASSIPPLAGGNNEQFF; CDR3nt: TGTGCCAGTAGTATACCGCCCCTAGCGGGGGGAAACAATGAGCAGTTCTTC
j_gene: TRBJ2-5; v_gene: TRBV21-1; d_gene: .; abundance: .; len: 12; CDR3aa: CASSKVRETQYF; CDR3nt: TGTGCCAGCAGCAAAGTGCGAGAGACCCAGTACTTC